This T cell receptor beta chain was recovered during a study of cytomegalovirus exposure and HLA in healthy donors. Germline CDR1 SEHNR, CDR2 FQNEAQ (reference sequence). The CDR3 runs to 13 residues. The V gene lost 7 bases and the J gene lost 8 bases, with 15 bases spanning the gap. Use of 60 Vbeta and 13 Jbeta primers characterized the PCR. Sequencing used immunoSEQ multiplex PCR; TCRdb keeps in-frame clones, though not all of them. Its clone listing holds about 200,000 clones. The chain employs TRBV7-9 and TRBJ2-1; D perhaps matches TRBD2 (6 bases). The receptor was isolated from a girl aged 2 to 9 in good health and CMV-seropositive. The sequenced sample consisted of PBMCs. The CDR3 DNA sequence: TGTGCCAGCATCATTGGGGGGTTCCATGAGCAGTTCTTC. Amino acids: CASIIGGFHEQFF.